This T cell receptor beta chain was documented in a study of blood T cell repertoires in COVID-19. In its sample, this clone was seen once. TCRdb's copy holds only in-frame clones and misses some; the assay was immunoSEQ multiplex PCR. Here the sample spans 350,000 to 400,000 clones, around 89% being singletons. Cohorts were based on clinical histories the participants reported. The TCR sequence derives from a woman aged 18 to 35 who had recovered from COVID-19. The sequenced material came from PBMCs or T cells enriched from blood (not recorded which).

In nucleotides, the CDR3 is TGTGCCAGTAGTATAGGTCAGGGGCCCTACACTGAAGCTTTCTTT. Amino acid sequence: CASSIGQGPYTEAFF. V gene TRBV19 combines with J gene TRBJ1-1, with D maybe TRBD1 (6 bases). V was cut by 1 base and J by 3 bases, with 12 bases left in between. Germline CDR1 is LNHDA and CDR2 is SQIVND (reference sequence). The CDR3 totals 15 residues.